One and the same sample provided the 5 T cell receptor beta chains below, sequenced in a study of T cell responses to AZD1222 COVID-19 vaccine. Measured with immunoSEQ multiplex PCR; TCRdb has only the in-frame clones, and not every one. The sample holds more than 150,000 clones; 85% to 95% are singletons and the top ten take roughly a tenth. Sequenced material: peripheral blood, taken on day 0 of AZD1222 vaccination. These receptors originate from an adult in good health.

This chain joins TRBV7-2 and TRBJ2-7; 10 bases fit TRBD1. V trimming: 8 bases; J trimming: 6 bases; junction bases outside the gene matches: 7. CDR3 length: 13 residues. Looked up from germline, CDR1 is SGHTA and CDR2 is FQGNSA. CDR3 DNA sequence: TGTGCCAGCGGGGGGACAGGGGTTTTCGAGCAGTACTTC. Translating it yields CASGGTGVFEQYF.

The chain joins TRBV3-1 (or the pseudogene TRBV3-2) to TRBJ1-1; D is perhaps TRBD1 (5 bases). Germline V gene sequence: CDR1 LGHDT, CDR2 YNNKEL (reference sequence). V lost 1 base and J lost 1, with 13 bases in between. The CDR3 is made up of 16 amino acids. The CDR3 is CASSQGSGGTNTEAFF. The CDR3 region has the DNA TGTGCCAGCAGCCAAGGTTCCGGGGGGACGAACACTGAAGCTTTCTTT.

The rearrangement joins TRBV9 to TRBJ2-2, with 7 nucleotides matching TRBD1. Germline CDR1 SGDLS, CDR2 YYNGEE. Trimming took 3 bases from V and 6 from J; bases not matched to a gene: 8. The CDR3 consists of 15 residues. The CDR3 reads CASSGENRGPGELFF. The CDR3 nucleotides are TGTGCCAGCAGCGGCGAGAACAGGGGACCCGGGGAGCTGTTTTTT.

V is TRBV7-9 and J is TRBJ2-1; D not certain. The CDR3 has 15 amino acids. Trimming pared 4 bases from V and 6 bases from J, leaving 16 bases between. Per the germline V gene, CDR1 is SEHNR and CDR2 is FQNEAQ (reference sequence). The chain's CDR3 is CASSSATQESNEQFF. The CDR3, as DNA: TGTGCCAGCAGCTCAGCGACCCAGGAGTCCAATGAGCAGTTCTTC.

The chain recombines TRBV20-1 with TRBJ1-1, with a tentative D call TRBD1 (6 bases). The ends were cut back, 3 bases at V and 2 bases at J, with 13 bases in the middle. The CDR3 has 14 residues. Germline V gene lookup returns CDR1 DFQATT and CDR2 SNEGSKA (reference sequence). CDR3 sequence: CSASQGTGNTEAFF. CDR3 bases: TGCAGTGCTAGTCAGGGGACGGGTAACACTGAAGCTTTCTTT.